Included here is one TCR beta chain sequence, with context. CDR1 is MGHRA and CDR2 is YSYEKL in the germline V gene. The V and J ends lost 4 bases and 5 bases, in that order; junction bases with no gene match: 4. The CDR3 covers 15 residues. TCRdb's table, derived via immunoSEQ multiplex PCR, lists solely in-frame clones and lacks some. Of some 130,000 clones listed, around four fifths are singletons. These data originate in a study of cytomegalovirus exposure and HLA in healthy donors. On the study more broadly: The same platform was used for the 110 or so validation repertoires as for the roughly 730 first-cohort repertoires, as reported in a later analysis.

The TCR originated in a young man in good health and CMV-seropositive. The chain carries TRBV4-1 and TRBJ2-1; 11 nucleotides align to TRBD2. Sequenced: PBMCs. CDR3 loop: CASSPTSGSHNEQFF. The CDR3, as DNA: TGCGCCAGCAGCCCAACTAGCGGGAGCCACAATGAGCAGTTCTTC.